Many counts were recorded for the clone carrying this T cell receptor beta chain. These data originate in a study of low-dose radiotherapy and immunotherapy resistance in tumors. About the research overall: Per fraction, Cohort 2 was given 1 Gy every two weeks, accumulating a total of 13 Gy over 26 weeks. A daily 300 mg dose of oral aspirin was taken by patients for four cycles from cycle 1 day 1.

CDR3 length: 14 residues. Trimming at V came to 6 bases and at J to 5 bases, leaving 5 bases not matched to a gene. From germline, CDR1 is MDHEN and CDR2 SYDVKM. As to time point: before trial treatment. First-strand cDNA used TRAV- and TRBV-specific primers, covering alpha and beta chains. TCRs underwent 20 PCR cycles of amplification with a constant-region primer and V-primer adapter. TCRdb processed the reads anew with MiXCR; each CDR3 protein has one entry. The table records tens of thousands of distinct CDR3 sequences, 20% to 25% of them present only once. The sequences come from PBMCs, collected before treatment. The chain employs TRBV28 and TRBJ2-3; 10 bases are a match to TRBD1. The sequence was collected from a male donor with prostate cancer. The CDR3 loop is CASRGTGVQDTQYF. The CDR3 coding sequence is TGTGCCAGCAGAGGGACAGGGGTACAAGATACGCAGTATTTT. The full variable domain, in which reference TRBV28 and TRBJ2-3 provide the parts outside the CDR3, is DVKVTQSSRYLVKRTGEKVFLECVQDMDHENMFWYRQDPGLGLRLIYFSYDVKMKEKGDIPEGYSVSREKKERFSLILESASTNQTSMYLCASRGTGVQDTQYFGPGTRLTVL.